A few counts support the clone carrying this T cell receptor (beta chain). This sample was taken from a study of T-cell memory formation after mild COVID-19. Deletions cut 3 bases from V and 4 bases from J, with 9 bases between. The CDR3 loop spans 14 amino acids. CDR1 is MNHEY and CDR2 is SVGEGT in the germline V gene. MiXCR, applied by TCRdb to the 5' RACE reads, yields one record per CDR3 protein. This table holds fewer than 500,000 distinct CDR3 sequences, around 27% found once. The chain links TRBV6-2 or TRBV6-3 to TRBJ2-2; D unclear. The source of this sequence is an adult woman who had mild COVID-19 (a few samples of this study predate the infection). Cell type and time point are not known. Material for sequencing was PBMCs or a T cell subset sorted from them (not recorded which). CDR3 DNA sequence: TGTGCCAGCAGTTATCTGGGTACCACCGGGGAGCTGTTTTTT. Translating it yields CASSYLGTTGELFF.